This record concerns one TCR beta chain sequence. Trimming took 3 bases from V and 4 from J; bases not matched to a gene: 5. In germline, CDR1 is LGHDT, CDR2 YNNKEL (reference sequence). The CDR3 loop spans 15 amino acids. Original processing notes: Estimation of nucleated cell counts relied on the amplification of reference gene primers. This table comes from immunoSEQ multiplex PCR, and its TCRdb copy is limited to in-frame clones, with some not included. V, J and clone size reflect that table, while D and trimming were determined from the DNA. Of approximately 35,000 clones listed, 65% to 90% are singletons. The record originates from a study of blood T cell repertoires in COVID-19. Looking at the study overall: Whether acute or convalescent, the COVID-19 samples came from the United States, Italy and Spain.

The chain has TRBV3-1 (or the pseudogene TRBV3-2) and TRBJ2-4; TRBD2 agrees at 8 bases. This TCR was recovered from an elderly man with active COVID-19. Source material: peripheral blood. This CDR3 is CASSHAGGSKNIQYF. The CDR3 region has the DNA TGTGCCAGCAGCCACGCGGGGGGCTCTAAAAACATTCAGTACTTC.